These 29 T cell receptor beta chains share one sample of origin, sequenced in a study of blood T cells in healthy people across ages. For the second PCR, which ran for about 6 to 11 cycles, a sample-barcoded 5' primer and a J-beta primer mix were used. MiXCR, applied by TCRdb to the 5' RACE reads, yields one record per CDR3 protein. The sample shows about 1.1 million distinct CDR3 sequences, more than 30% of them seen only once. Input material: blood. Receptors were obtained from a man between 18 and 29 years old in good health.

The CDR3 protein is CSAPIPVDRAGELYF. In nucleotides, the CDR3 is TGCAGTGCACCTATACCGGTGGACAGAGCTGGGGAGCTGTATTTT. The V and J genes are TRBV20-1 and TRBJ2-3, with D possibly TRBD1 on 6 matching bases. Germline V gene sequence: CDR1 DFQATT, CDR2 SNEGSKA (reference sequence). CDR3 size: 15 residues. Trimming removed 6 bases at V and 14 bases at J, with 30 bases between.

The rearrangement links TRBV6-6 to TRBJ1-5; tentatively, D is TRBD1 (5 bases). Germline V gives CDR1 MNHNY, CDR2 SVGAGI (reference sequence). The V end lost 8 bases, the J end lost 4 bases, and 15 bases lay between the germline ends. The CDR3 runs 14 residues. The CDR3 nucleotides are TGTGCCAGCTCCGACAGTGGGGCAAATCAGCCCCAGCATTTT. It encodes CASSDSGANQPQHF.

A single count supports this clonotype. A much larger clone sits a single nucleotide away, making a read error possible. The CDR3 is CASRLGSYEQFF. CDR3 DNA: TGTGCCAGCAGATTGGGTTCGTACGAGCAGTTCTTC. The V call is TRBV25-1, the J call TRBJ2-1; D is uncertain. The V gene lost 6 bases and the J gene lost 10 bases, with 13 bases spanning the gap. Germline V lookup: CDR1 MGHDK, CDR2 SYGVNS. The CDR3 runs 12 residues.

V and J are TRBV7-9 and TRBJ1-2, with a tentative D call TRBD1 (6 bases). Trimming cost V 5 bases and J 9 bases, with 16 bases left between them. The CDR3 covers 13 residues. Germline CDR1 and CDR2: SEHNR and FQNEAQ (reference sequence). CDR3 in amino acids: CASSRDIQQSYTF. For the CDR3, the DNA is TGTGCCAGCAGCCGGGACATCCAACAGAGCTACACCTTC.

The chain carries TRBV29-1 and TRBJ2-1, with a possible D match to TRBD1 (5 bases). Per germline, CDR1 SQVTM and CDR2 ANQGSEA. CDR3 length equals 14 residues. Trimming shortened V by 5 bases and J by 10 bases, and 21 bases separated the two germline ends. The CDR3 sequence: CSVSSTTDIYEQFF. CDR3 DNA: TGCAGCGTTTCTTCTACGACAGATATCTACGAGCAGTTCTTC.

Worth noting for this clonotype: A clone one base away is much larger, so this may be a read error. The chain recombines TRBV7-3 with TRBJ2-7; 11 bases fit TRBD2. CDR1 SGHTA and CDR2 FQGTGA come from the germline V gene. The CDR3 loop spans 15 amino acids. Trimming removed 5 bases from V and 7 bases from J; junction bases left unmatched: 10. CDR3 amino acids: CASSRTSGGYNEQYF. CDR3 DNA sequence: TGTGCCAGCAGCCGAACTAGCGGGGGTTACAATGAGCAGTACTTC.

The V gene is TRBV12-3 or TRBV12-4, the J gene TRBJ2-1; 8 nucleotides align to TRBD2. This CDR3 comprises 13 residues. J was trimmed by 6 bases and V by 6 bases; bases with no gene match: 4. The CDR3 coding sequence is TGTGCCAGCAGCCGACTAGCGCGCAATGAGCAGTTCTTC. Amino acids: CASSRLARNEQFF.

The table lists this clonotype with a few counts. The chain has TRBV20-1 and TRBJ1-2; a possible D gene is TRBD1 (6 bases). This CDR3 contains 15 residues. Per the germline V gene, CDR1 is DFQATT and CDR2 is SNEGSKA (reference sequence). Trimming left V 3 bases short and J 5 bases short, with 19 bases between. CDR3 nucleotide sequence: TGCAGTGCTAGTCCTCCCAAGGAGGGGGGTTATGGCTACACCTTC. Translated: CSASPPKEGGYGYTF.

In this sample, this clonotype turned up once. One end of the junction fails to match germline, which may point to a read error. The chain is built from TRBV20-1 and TRBJ2-1; D uncertain. Germline V CDR1 and CDR2: DFQATT, SNEGSKA (reference sequence). The CDR3 has 14 amino acids. The CDR3 nucleotides read TGCAGTGCTCCCCGCCTGGATGGGCTTAATGGGCAGTTCTTC. It translates to CSAPRLDGLNGQFF.

The chain links TRBV20-1 to TRBJ1-2, with D possibly being TRBD1 (5 bases). V dropped 0 bases and J dropped 4 bases, with 9 bases sitting between them. This CDR3 has 13 residues. Germline lookup yields CDR1 DFQATT and CDR2 SNEGSKA (reference sequence). The CDR3 spells CSARDDSRYGYTF. DNA for the CDR3: TGCAGTGCTAGAGATGACAGCCGCTATGGCTACACCTTC.

This clonotype came up a few times. This chain connects TRBV30 to TRBJ2-5; D unclear. The CDR3 has 15 amino acids. The V end lost 0 bases, the J end lost 5 bases, and 16 bases lay between the germline ends. Germline-derived CDR1 and CDR2 are GTSNPN and SVGIG (reference sequence). This CDR3 is CAWSVLLGGLETQYF. The CDR3 DNA follows: TGTGCCTGGAGTGTACTCTTGGGCGGTTTGGAGACCCAGTACTTC. Full variable domain (outside the CDR3, taken from reference TRBV30 and TRBJ2-5): SQTIHQWPATLVQPVGSPLSLECTVEGTSNPNLYWYRQAAGRGLQLLFYSVGIGQISSEVPQNLSASRPQDRQFILSSKKLLLSDSGFYLCAWSVLLGGLETQYFGPGTRLLVL.

This chain links TRBV12-3 or TRBV12-4 with TRBJ2-4; 7 bases line up with TRBD1. With V trimmed by 3 bases and J by 6 bases, 2 bases remained unmatched. The CDR3 sequence is 13 residues long. CDR3 DNA: TGTGCCAGCAGTTTGGGACAGCCAAACATTCAGTACTTC. Translation gives CASSLGQPNIQYF.

V usage is TRBV7-6 and J usage is TRBJ2-2; 7 bases line up with TRBD1. Germline lookup yields CDR1 SGHVS and CDR2 FNYEAQ. The V gene end was trimmed by 0 bases and the J gene end by 5 bases; junction bases not matched to a gene: 3. This CDR3 has 15 amino acids. The CDR3 nucleotides are TGTGCCAGCAGCTTAGCGTGGGACAGAACCGGGGAGCTGTTTTTT. Residues: CASSLAWDRTGELFF. Looking up the rest from reference TRBV7-6 and TRBJ2-2 gives the full variable domain: GAGVSQSPRYKVTKRGQDVALRCDPISGHVSLYWYRQALGQGPEFLTYFNYEAQQDKSGLPNDRFSAERPEGSISTLTIQRTEQRDSAMYRCASSLAWDRTGELFFGEGSRLTVL.

CDR3 amino acids: CASSLATVTGGVDGYTF. The CDR3 nucleotides read TGTGCCAGCAGCTTAGCTACCGTGACAGGGGGCGTTGATGGCTACACCTTC. The J gene is TRBJ1-2, the V gene TRBV7-8, with TRBD1 identical over 10 bases. This CDR3 is 17 amino acids long. Germline loops: CDR1 SGHVS, CDR2 FQNEAQ. J was trimmed by 6 bases and V by 0 bases; bases with no gene match: 10.

Remarks on this clonotype: This may stem from a read error, because a much larger clone lies one nucleotide away. The rearrangement joins TRBV29-1 to TRBJ2-7, with D possibly being TRBD1 (6 bases). The germline V gene encodes CDR1 SQVTM and CDR2 ANQGSEA. CDR3 length equals 11 residues. Here the CDR3 reads CSVEDSYEKYF. CDR3 DNA sequence: TGCAGCGTTGAGGACAGCTACGAGAAGTACTTC.

This sequence joins TRBV5-5 and TRBJ2-5; 11 bases line up with TRBD1. V lost 3 bases, J lost 11 bases, and 12 bases stayed unmatched. CDR1 is SGHKS, CDR2 YYEKEE, per germline (reference sequence). The CDR3 totals 15 residues. This chain's CDR3 is CASSSPGQGVDEQYF. CDR3 DNA sequence: TGTGCCAGCAGCTCCCCGGGACAGGGGGTCGATGAGCAGTACTTC.

J is TRBJ1-2 and V is TRBV3-1, with D unclear. The V and J ends lost 4 bases and 7 bases respectively, with 13 bases between them. Germline CDR1 LGHDT, CDR2 YNNKEL (reference sequence). The CDR3 spans 13 residues. In DNA form, the CDR3 reads TGTGCCAGCAGCCCGACGATGGGAGGTGGCTACACCTTC. This sequence encodes CASSPTMGGGYTF.

The V call is TRBV2, the J call TRBJ1-4; D unclear. Germline-derived CDR1 and CDR2 are SNHLY and FYNNEI. The CDR3 has 15 residues. The V gene lost 8 bases and the J gene lost 0 bases, with 13 bases spanning the gap. Here the CDR3 reads CASAGQLATNEKLFF. In DNA form, the CDR3 reads TGTGCCAGCGCGGGCCAGCTAGCAACTAATGAAAAACTGTTTTTT.

This clonotype was detected only a few times. V gene TRBV12-3 or TRBV12-4 combines with J gene TRBJ2-3; possibly TRBD2 for D (5 bases). The V end lost 5 bases, the J end lost 9 bases, and 9 bases lay between the germline ends. The CDR3 extends over 11 amino acids. CDR3 protein: CASSRTSTQYF. CDR3 bases: TGTGCCAGCAGTCGGACTTCCACGCAGTATTTT.

This clonotype has more than one count but fewer than ten. This CDR3 reads CASSSPERGPEAFF. DNA of the CDR3: TGTGCCAGCAGTTCTCCCGAACGGGGCCCTGAAGCTTTCTTT. The rearrangement links TRBV27 to TRBJ1-1; the D gene is possibly TRBD1 (5 bases). This CDR3 is built from 14 residues. CDR1 is MNHEY and CDR2 is SMNVEV in the germline V gene (reference sequence). V was trimmed by 4 bases and J by 6 bases, leaving 15 bases between them.

The chain recombines TRBV7-2 with TRBJ2-1; 8 positions match TRBD1. CDR1 is SGHTA and CDR2 is FQGNSA in the germline V gene. The CDR3 totals 13 residues. After removal of 4 bases from V and 6 bases from J, the junction contained 2 bases not matched to a gene. The chain's CDR3 is CASSSTGVNEQFF. As DNA, the CDR3 is TGTGCCAGCAGCTCGACAGGGGTCAATGAGCAGTTCTTC.

The chain links TRBV5-5 to TRBJ2-3, with D possibly matching TRBD2 (6 bases). This CDR3 contains 14 residues. Trimming stripped 0 bases from V and 4 bases from J, with 9 bases between. In germline, CDR1 is SGHKS, CDR2 YYEKEE (reference sequence). This CDR3 is CASSLGWEADTQYF. The DNA for the CDR3 is TGTGCCAGCAGCTTGGGATGGGAGGCAGATACGCAGTATTTT.

The chain employs TRBV7-2 and TRBJ1-1, with D maybe TRBD1 (5 bases). The length of the CDR3 is 14 residues. V lost 5 bases, J lost 4 bases, and 14 bases lay in between. Germline CDR1 SGHTA, CDR2 FQGNSA. The CDR3 reads CASSPIGVGTEAFF. The CDR3 DNA follows: TGTGCCAGCAGCCCAATAGGGGTAGGCACTGAAGCTTTCTTT.

The chain carries TRBV6-1 and TRBJ1-5; D gene uncertain. The V and J ends lost 6 bases and 6 bases respectively, with 6 bases between them. This CDR3 has 11 amino acids. CDR1 is MNHNS, CDR2 SASEGT, per germline. The CDR3 coding sequence is TGTGCCAGCAGAGCGGGTCAGCCCCAGCATTTT. It codes for CASRAGQPQHF.

The sample holds one count of this clonotype. The chain links TRBV5-1 to TRBJ2-1, with 7 bases that match TRBD1. V lost 4 bases to trimming and J lost 11 bases; unmatched junction nucleotides: 9. Germline loops: CDR1 SGHRS, CDR2 YFSETQ. This CDR3 contains 13 residues. DNA of the CDR3: TGCGCCAGCAGCCCCGGGACAGCTAAACAGCAGTTCTTC. Its translation: CASSPGTAKQQFF.

This chain connects TRBV28 to TRBJ1-4; D not certain. CDR1 is MDHEN, CDR2 SYDVKM, per germline. This CDR3 region has 13 residues. The V gene lost 11 bases and the J gene lost 9 bases, with 19 bases spanning the gap. Here the CDR3 reads CAGTPGSRKKLFF. CDR3 sequence (DNA): TGTGCCGGCACCCCTGGATCCAGGAAAAAACTGTTTTTT.

The chain carries TRBV6-4 and TRBJ2-3; D not resolved. CDR3 length: 13 amino acids. Per germline, CDR1 MRHNA and CDR2 SNTAGT. V lost 4 bases, J lost 4 bases, and 9 bases lay in between. Written as DNA, the CDR3 is TGTGCCAGCAGTGGGGAAACGGCAGATACGCAGTATTTT. Its protein product is CASSGETADTQYF.

This chain connects TRBV5-1 to TRBJ1-1; D gene ambiguous. This CDR3 region has 13 residues. Looked up from germline, CDR1 is SGHRS and CDR2 is YFSETQ. The V and J ends lost 0 bases and 4 bases respectively, with 7 bases between them. The CDR3 reads CASSLDPPTEAFF. The CDR3 DNA is TGCGCCAGCAGCTTGGATCCCCCCACTGAAGCTTTCTTT. Together with reference TRBV5-1 and TRBJ1-1, the CDR3 gives the full variable domain: KAGVTQTPRYLIKTRGQQVTLSCSPISGHRSVSWYQQTPGQGLQFLFEYFSETQRNKGNFPGRFSGRQFSNSRSEMNVSTLELGDSALYLCASSLDPPTEAFFGQGTRLTVV.

The rearrangement links TRBV4-2 to TRBJ2-5; 7 bases align to TRBD1. Trimming removed 5 bases from V and 11 bases from J; junction bases left unmatched: 14. Germline V gene sequence: CDR1 LGHNA, CDR2 YNFKEQ. The CDR3 consists of 14 residues. The CDR3 DNA reads as TGTGCCAGCAGCACGGACAGGTCTAAGGAGGAGCAGTACTTC. Its protein product is CASSTDRSKEEQYF.